The sequence of this T cell receptor (beta chain) was determined in a study of control samples from healthy donors and cancer patients. The V gene's germline CDR1 is SGHTA and CDR2 FQGTGA. Germline trimming cut 3 bases from V and 3 bases from J; bases unmatched to any gene: 6. The CDR3 contains 15 residues. Only in-frame clones appear in the TCRdb table, and some are missing; sequencing was by immunoSEQ multiplex PCR. Among under 450,000 clones listed, about nine tenths were seen once. The sequenced sample was PBMCs. V usage is TRBV7-3 and J usage is TRBJ2-3; 7 nucleotides agree with TRBD1. This TCR was sampled from a man in his forties with head and neck cancer. This CDR3 reads CASSFSGQATDTQYF. The CDR3 nucleotides are TGTGCCAGCAGCTTCTCCGGACAGGCTACAGATACGCAGTATTTT.